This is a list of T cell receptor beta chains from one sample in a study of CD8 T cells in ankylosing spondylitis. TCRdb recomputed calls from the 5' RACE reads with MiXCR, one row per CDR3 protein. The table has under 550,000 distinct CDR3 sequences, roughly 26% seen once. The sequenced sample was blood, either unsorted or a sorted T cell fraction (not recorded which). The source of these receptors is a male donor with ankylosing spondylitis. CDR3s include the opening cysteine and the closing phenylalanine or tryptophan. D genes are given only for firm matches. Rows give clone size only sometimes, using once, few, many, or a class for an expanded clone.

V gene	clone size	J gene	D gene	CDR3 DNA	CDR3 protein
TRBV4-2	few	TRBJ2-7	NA	TGTGCCAGCAGCCTGGGGTCCCAACCGACGGGCTACGAGCAGTACTTC	CASSLGSQPTGYEQYF
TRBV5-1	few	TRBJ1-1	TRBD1	TGCGCCAGCAGCCTGGCGGGCAGGGGGGACACTGAAGCTTTCTTT	CASSLAGRGDTEAFF
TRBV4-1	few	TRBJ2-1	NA	TGCGCCAGCAGCCGGGCCATGATGCGAGTCGGAAATGAGCAGTTCTTC	CASSRAMMRVGNEQFF
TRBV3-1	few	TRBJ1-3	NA	TGTGCCAGCACCTCGGGATCGCGCTCTGGAAACACCATATATTTT	CASTSGSRSGNTIYF
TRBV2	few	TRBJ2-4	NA	TGTGCCAGCAGTTACCAGGGGAGGGAAAACATTCAGTACTTC	CASSYQGRENIQYF
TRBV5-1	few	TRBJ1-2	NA	TGCGCCAGCAGCTTGGAGGTCTCGAGTAACTATGGCTACACCTTC	CASSLEVSSNYGYTF
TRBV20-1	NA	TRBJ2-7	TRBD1	TGCAGTGCTGAACCCCGGGACAGGGTATCCGAGCAGTACTTC	CSAEPRDRVSEQYF
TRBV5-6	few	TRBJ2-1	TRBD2	TGTGCCAGCAGCTCCGAATTACTAGCGCCTGAGCAGTTCTTC	CASSSELLAPEQFF
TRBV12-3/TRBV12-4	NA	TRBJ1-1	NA	TGTGCCAGCAGTTTGGGGAGGGGTGGAGCGGACACTGAAGCTTTCTTT	CASSLGRGGADTEAFF
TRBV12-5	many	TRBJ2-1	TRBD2	TGTGCTAGTGGTTTGGTGACTAGCGGGAGGTACAATGAGCAGTTCTTC	CASGLVTSGRYNEQFF
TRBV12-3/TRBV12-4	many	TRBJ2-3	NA	TGTGCCAGCAGTTTTGGGGGCGCAGATACGCAGTATTTT	CASSFGGADTQYF
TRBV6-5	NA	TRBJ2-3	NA	TGTGCCAGCAGTTACTCTGCCGGTCTCACAGATACGCAGTATTTT	CASSYSAGLTDTQYF
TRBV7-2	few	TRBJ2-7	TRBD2	TGTGCCAGCAGCTCCGGGACTAGCGGGAGCGGATACGAGCAGTACTTC	CASSSGTSGSGYEQYF
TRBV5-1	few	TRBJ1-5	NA	TGCGCCAGCAGCTTGGGGACTCAAAGCAATCAGCCCCAGCATTTT	CASSLGTQSNQPQHF
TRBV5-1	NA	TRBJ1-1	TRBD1	TGCGCCAGCTCCCAAAGGGGGCAGGGCACTGAAGCTTTCTTT	CASSQRGQGTEAFF
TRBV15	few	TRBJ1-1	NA	TGTGCCACCAGCTTACTACGATTGGGGAATATCCCTGAAGCTTTCTTT	CATSLLRLGNIPEAFF
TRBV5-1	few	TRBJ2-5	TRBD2	TGCGCCAGCAGCTGGGCGGGAGTTATTTTGGAGACCCAGTACTTC	CASSWAGVILETQYF
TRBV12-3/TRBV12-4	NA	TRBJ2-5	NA	TGTGCCAGCAGTTTAGGGGGTCCGGTAGAGACCCAGTACTTC	CASSLGGPVETQYF
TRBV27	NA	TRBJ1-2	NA	TGTGCCAGCAGTACCCTGGACCCTCTCTATGGCTACACCTTC	CASSTLDPLYGYTF
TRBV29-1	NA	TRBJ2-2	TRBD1	TGCAGCGTTGAACTAGGACAGGGACGGTCCACCGGGGAGCTGTTTTTT	CSVELGQGRSTGELFF
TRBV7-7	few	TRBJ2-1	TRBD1	TGTGCCAGCAGCTTCAGGGACAGGGGGGCCTACAATGAGCAGTTCTTC	CASSFRDRGAYNEQFF
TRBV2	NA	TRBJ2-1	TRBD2	TGTGCCAGCAGGTTGGCGGGAGGGATAGGCAATGAGCAGTTCTTC	CASRLAGGIGNEQFF
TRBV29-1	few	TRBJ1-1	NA	TGCAGCGTTGTTTCGGGAGTAATATTGACTGAAGCTTTCTTT	CSVVSGVILTEAFF
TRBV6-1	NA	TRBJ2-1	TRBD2	TGTGCCAGCAGCCTCGGGACTAGCTGGCGTAGTGAGCAGTTCTTC	CASSLGTSWRSEQFF
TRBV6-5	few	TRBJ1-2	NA	TGTGCCAGCAGTTACCCCGAAGACCAAGGGGGCTACACCTTC	CASSYPEDQGGYTF
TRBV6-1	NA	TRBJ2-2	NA	TGTGCCAGCAGTGAAGCGACGCTACCCGGGGAGCTGTTTTTT	CASSEATLPGELFF
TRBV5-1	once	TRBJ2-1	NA	TGCGCCAGCAGCAGGATATCTAGCGCCAGCTCCTACAATGAGCAGTTCTTC	CASSRISSASSYNEQFF
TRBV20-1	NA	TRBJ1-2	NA	TGCAGCGCACCCCCCTTTACTCCGGGCTATGGCTACACCTTC	CSAPPFTPGYGYTF
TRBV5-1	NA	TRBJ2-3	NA	TGCGCCAGCAGCTTGGTCGGGGGAACCACAGATACGCAGTATTTT	CASSLVGGTTDTQYF
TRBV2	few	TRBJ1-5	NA	TGTGCCAGCAGTGACTCGTCGGGGGATCAGCCCCAGCATTTT	CASSDSSGDQPQHF
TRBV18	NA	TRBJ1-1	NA	TGTGCCAGCTCAGAAAGGGACACTGAAGCTTTCTTT	CASSERDTEAFF
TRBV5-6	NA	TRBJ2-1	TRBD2	TGTGCCAGCAGTCGAGCCGGGGGGGATTACAATGAGCAGTTCTTC	CASSRAGGDYNEQFF
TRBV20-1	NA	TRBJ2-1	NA	TGCAGTGCCAGGACGGACATCCGCTCCTACAATGAGCAGTTCTTC	CSARTDIRSYNEQFF
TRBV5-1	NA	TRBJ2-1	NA	TGCGCCAGCAGCGGAGGGGAGAGATCCTACAATGAGCAGTTCTTC	CASSGGERSYNEQFF